The rows below give T cell receptor beta chains drawn from one sample of a study of T cells after yellow fever vaccination. TCRdb analysed the 5' RACE reads with MiXCR anew, one entry per CDR3 protein. This table has 450,000 to 550,000 distinct CDR3 sequences, 21% appearing once. The sequenced sample was PBMCs, obtained approximately 22 days after the first yellow fever vaccination. The receptor source for this set is a man aged 18 to 30 who received the YFV17D yellow fever vaccine. Both conserved end residues are part of each CDR3. D genes are given only for firm matches. Size values are once, few and many counts, or a class for expanded clones, and some rows have none.

.,TRBJ1-2,TRBV18,few,TGTGCCAGCTCACCACCGCGCAAACCGGGGTATGGCTACACCTTC,CASSPPRKPGYGYTF
.,TRBJ2-2,TRBV6-2/TRBV6-3,.,TGTGCCAGCACCCATCTTCGGGAAAGCACCGGGGAGCTGTTTTTT,CASTHLRESTGELFF
TRBD2,TRBJ2-1,TRBV10-3,.,TGTGCCATCAGTGAGCTAGCGGGGGGATCAAATGAGCAGTTCTTC,CAISELAGGSNEQFF
.,TRBJ2-3,TRBV24-1,.,TGTGCCACCAGTGACGAAGGGACAGATACGCAGTATTTT,CATSDEGTDTQYF
TRBD1,TRBJ1-6,TRBV7-2,.,TGTGCCAGCAGCTTCCCCCGGGACAGGGAAAATTCACCCCTCCACTTT,CASSFPRDRENSPLHF
.,TRBJ2-5,TRBV5-1,.,TGCGCCAGCAGCTTCTCTGTACAAGAGACCCAGTACTTC,CASSFSVQETQYF
.,TRBJ1-2,TRBV7-9,.,TGTGCCAGCAGCCCATCCTACTATGGCTACACCTTC,CASSPSYYGYTF
TRBD1,TRBJ2-1,TRBV24-1,few,TGTGCCACCAGTGACCGGGACAGCCAACGTTACAATGAGCAGTTCTTC,CATSDRDSQRYNEQFF
TRBD1,TRBJ1-2,TRBV9,few,TGTGCCAGCAGCCCTGACATTGGACAGGGGAGCGGCTACACCTTC,CASSPDIGQGSGYTF
.,TRBJ2-1,TRBV21-1,few,TGTGCCAGCAGCAAACACCCGAGCGCCAATGAGCAGTTCTTC,CASSKHPSANEQFF
.,TRBJ2-7,TRBV6-1,.,TGTGCCAGCAGCCTACAGGGTCGCTACGAGCAGTACTTC,CASSLQGRYEQYF
.,TRBJ2-1,TRBV12-3/TRBV12-4,.,TGTGCCAGCAGTTTTCGTCGGGGGGCCACTACCACCTACAATGAGCAGTTCTTC,CASSFRRGATTTYNEQFF
.,TRBJ1-3,TRBV6-5,.,TGTGCCAGCAGACAACGGGACACCTCTGGAAACACCATATATTTT,CASRQRDTSGNTIYF
.,TRBJ2-5,TRBV11-2,few,TGTGCCAGCAGCTCCGGGACGGGGAAAGAGACCCAGTACTTC,CASSSGTGKETQYF
.,TRBJ2-5,TRBV7-9,.,TGTGCCAGCAGCTTCCCCGACCTCCGGGAGAAGACCCAGTACTTC,CASSFPDLREKTQYF
TRBD2,TRBJ2-2,TRBV12-3/TRBV12-4,.,TGTGCCAGCACCCCATGGGCGGCGGGGGAGAACACCGGGGAGCTGTTTTTT,CASTPWAAGENTGELFF
.,TRBJ2-1,TRBV6-2/TRBV6-3,few,TGTGCCAGCAGTTCTCTCAGGACAAGCTCCTACAATGAGCAGTTCTTC,CASSSLRTSSYNEQFF
.,TRBJ2-7,TRBV23-1,.,TGCGCCAGCAGTCCGCCTTCGGTCAGAAAGGGCCGTCCCTACGAGCAGTACTTC,CASSPPSVRKGRPYEQYF
.,TRBJ1-5,TRBV7-9,.,TGTGCCAGCAGCTTGGGTGGAGGCGTCAATCAGCCCCAGCATTTT,CASSLGGGVNQPQHF
TRBD2,TRBJ2-5,TRBV20-1,.,TGCAGTGCTAGACCTAGCGGGGGCCTCCAAGAGACCCAGTACTTC,CSARPSGGLQETQYF
TRBD1,TRBJ2-5,TRBV12-3/TRBV12-4,few,TGTGCCAGCAGTTTAGCCCCTGGACAGGTGGAGACCCAGTACTTC,CASSLAPGQVETQYF
TRBD2,TRBJ2-1,TRBV29-1,.,TGCAGCGTTGCTGCGGGGGGCCCGCCGAGGGAGCAGTTCTTC,CSVAAGGPPREQFF
TRBD1,TRBJ1-1,TRBV4-2,few,TGTGCCAGCAGCACACACGGGACAGGGAACACTGAAGCTTTCTTT,CASSTHGTGNTEAFF
.,TRBJ1-2,TRBV6-5,.,TGTGCCAGCAGTTACTCGGGTCTGGATGGCTACACCTTC,CASSYSGLDGYTF
.,TRBJ2-3,TRBV29-1,few,TGCAGCGTTGACGCAGCGACAGATACGCAGTATTTT,CSVDAATDTQYF
.,TRBJ2-1,TRBV10-3,few,TGTGCCATCAGTGGGAACTCCTACAATGAGCAGTTCTTC,CAISGNSYNEQFF
TRBD1,TRBJ2-7,TRBV29-1,.,TGCAGCGTGAGGGGACAGAGTAGCTCCTACGAGCAGTACTTC,CSVRGQSSSYEQYF
TRBD2,TRBJ2-1,TRBV7-3,.,TGTGCCAGCAGCCCAAACCCTAGCGGGGGGGCCAACAATGAGCAGTTCTTC,CASSPNPSGGANNEQFF
.,TRBJ2-5,TRBV5-4,.,TGTGCCAGCAGCTTGGCTAACCTCCAAGAGACCCAGTACTTC,CASSLANLQETQYF
.,TRBJ1-4,TRBV2,few,TGTGCCAGCAGTGAAACCAGGCAACATGAAAAACTGTTTTTT,CASSETRQHEKLFF
TRBD2,TRBJ2-2,TRBV11-1,few,TGTGCCAGCAGCTCCCCTCACACGGCGGGGGACAACACCGGGGAGCTGTTTTTT,CASSSPHTAGDNTGELFF